This T cell receptor (beta chain) was sequenced during a study of OX40 agonist ivuxolimab in advanced cancers. Study information: Head and neck, renal cell, melanoma or hepatocellular carcinoma were the cancers that dose-escalation patients had. Patients achieving partial responses numbered three: one hepatocellular carcinoma case and two cutaneous melanoma cases.

Study results and limitations: Both blood CD4+ and CD8+ T cells showed clonal growth by week 6 at 0.1 to 3.0 mg/kg. Expanded clones tended on average to be more numerous among CD8+ T cells than CD4+.

Produced via immunoSEQ multiplex PCR; TCRdb's table is partial and in-frame only. The sample contains fewer than 75,000 clones, 80% to 90% of which appear only once. Germline V gene lookup returns CDR1 SGHRS and CDR2 YFSETQ. CDR3 length equals 14 residues. With 0 bases clipped from V and 8 bases from J, the junction kept 5 bases outside the gene matches. About this clone itself: Its specificity is unknown.

This rearrangement joins TRBV5-1 to TRBJ2-3, with 8 bases fitting TRBD1. This receptor was obtained from an adult with an advanced solid tumor such as melanoma, head and neck, liver or kidney cancer. The source material was CD4+ or CD8+ T cells sorted from blood, sampled in a trial of the OX40 agonist ivuxolimab. In nucleotides, the CDR3 is TGCGCCAGCAGCTTGGGGACAGGGACTGTTACGCAGTATTTT. It is translated as CASSLGTGTVTQYF.